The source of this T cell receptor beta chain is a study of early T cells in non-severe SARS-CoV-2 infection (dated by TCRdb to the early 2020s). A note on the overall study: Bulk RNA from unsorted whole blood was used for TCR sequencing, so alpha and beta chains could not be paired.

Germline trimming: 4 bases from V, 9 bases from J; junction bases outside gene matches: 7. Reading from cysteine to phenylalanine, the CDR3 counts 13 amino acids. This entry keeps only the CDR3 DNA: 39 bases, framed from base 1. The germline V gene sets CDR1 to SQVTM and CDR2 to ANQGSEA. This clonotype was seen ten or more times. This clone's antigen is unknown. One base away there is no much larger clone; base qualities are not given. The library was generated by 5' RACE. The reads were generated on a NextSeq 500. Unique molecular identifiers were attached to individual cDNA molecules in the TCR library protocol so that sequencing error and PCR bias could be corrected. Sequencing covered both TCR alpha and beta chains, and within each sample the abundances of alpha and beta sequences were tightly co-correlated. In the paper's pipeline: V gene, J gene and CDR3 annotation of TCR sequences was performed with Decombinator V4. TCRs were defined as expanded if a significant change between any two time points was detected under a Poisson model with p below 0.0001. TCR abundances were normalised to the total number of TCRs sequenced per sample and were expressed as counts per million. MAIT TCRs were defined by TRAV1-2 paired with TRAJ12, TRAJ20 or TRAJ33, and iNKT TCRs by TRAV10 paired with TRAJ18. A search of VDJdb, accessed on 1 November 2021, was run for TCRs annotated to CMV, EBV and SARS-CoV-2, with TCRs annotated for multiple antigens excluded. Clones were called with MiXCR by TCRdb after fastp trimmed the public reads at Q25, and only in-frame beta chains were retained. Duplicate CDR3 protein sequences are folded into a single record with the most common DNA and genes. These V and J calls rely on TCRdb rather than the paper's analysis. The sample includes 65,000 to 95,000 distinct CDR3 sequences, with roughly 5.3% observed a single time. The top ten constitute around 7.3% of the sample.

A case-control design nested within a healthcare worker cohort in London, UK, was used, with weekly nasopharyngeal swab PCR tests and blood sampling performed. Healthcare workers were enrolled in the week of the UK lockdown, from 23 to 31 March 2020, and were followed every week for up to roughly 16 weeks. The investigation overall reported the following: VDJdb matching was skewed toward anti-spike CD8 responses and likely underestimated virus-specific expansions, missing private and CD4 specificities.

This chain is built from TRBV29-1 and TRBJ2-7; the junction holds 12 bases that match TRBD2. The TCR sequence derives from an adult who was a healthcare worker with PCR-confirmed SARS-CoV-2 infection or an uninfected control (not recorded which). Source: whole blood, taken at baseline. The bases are TGCAGCGTTGGGACTAGCGGGATATCCCTGCAGTACTTC. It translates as CSVGTSGISLQYF.